Presented here are 19 T cell receptor beta chains from one specimen sequenced in a study of blood T cell repertoires in COVID-19. Generated by immunoSEQ multiplex PCR, the TCRdb table keeps only in-frame clones and is missing some. The data contain roughly 120,000 clones, approximately 81% of them singletons. Sequenced sample: peripheral blood. The receptor source for this set is a man in his forties or fifties with acute or convalescent COVID-19.

The rearrangement uses TRBV10-2 and TRBJ2-7, with D perhaps matching TRBD1 (6 bases). V shed 6 bases and J shed 2 bases, with 8 bases lying between them. The germline V gene encodes CDR1 WSHSY and CDR2 SAAADI. The CDR3 is 12 amino acids. CDR3 protein: CASRDSPYEQYF. CDR3 DNA: TGCGCCAGCAGGGACAGCCCCTACGAGCAGTACTTC.

The chain couples TRBV4-2 to TRBJ2-7; no clear D gene. CDR1 and CDR2 (germline): LGHNA, YNFKEQ. The CDR3 is 12 residues long. Trimming pared 8 bases from V and 3 bases from J, leaving 11 bases between. CDR3: CASGPPGYEQYF. The CDR3 coding sequence is TGTGCCAGCGGCCCCCCGGGCTACGAGCAGTACTTC.

The chain links TRBV29-1 to TRBJ2-3; D not resolved. Germline CDR1 reads SQVTM; CDR2 reads ANQGSEA. This CDR3 region has 12 residues. Between the trimmed V and J ends, which lost 6 bases and 4 bases, there was a span of 11 bases. The CDR3 nucleotides are TGCAGCGTCCCGGGTCTATCAGATACGCAGTATTTT. Translated, it gives CSVPGLSDTQYF.

This chain joins TRBV13 and TRBJ1-2, with D possibly being TRBD1 (5 bases). The CDR3 sequence is 16 residues long. With 5 bases removed from V and 0 bases from J, the gap between germline ends came to 16 bases. Germline V CDR1 and CDR2: PRHDT, FYEKMQ (reference sequence). The CDR3 spells CASSPNPTEANYGYTF. CDR3 coding DNA: TGTGCCAGCAGCCCAAATCCGACAGAAGCTAACTATGGCTACACCTTC.

V gene TRBV30 combines with J gene TRBJ1-3; no clear D. The CDR3 has 13 amino acids. V lost 1 base, J lost 4 bases, and 8 bases lay in between. The germline V gene encodes CDR1 GTSNPN and CDR2 SVGIG (reference sequence). The CDR3 DNA follows: TGTGCCTGGAGTGGGTGGAGAGGAAACACCATATATTTT. Translating gives CAWSGWRGNTIYF.

The rearrangement uses TRBV5-1 and TRBJ1-1; D not resolved. The V and J ends lost 2 bases and 5 bases respectively, with 10 bases between them. Germline CDR1 SGHRS, CDR2 YFSETQ. The CDR3 consists of 13 residues. The chain's CDR3 is CASSFSGSTEAFF. The CDR3 DNA sequence: TGCGCCAGCAGCTTCAGCGGCTCGACTGAAGCTTTCTTT.

CDR3 sequence reads: CATSDPTPQGVYDGYTF. The CDR3 nucleotides read TGTGCCACCAGTGACCCTACACCCCAGGGGGTATATGATGGCTACACCTTC. This chain joins TRBV24-1 and TRBJ1-2; TRBD1 matches at 7 bases. The junction had 16 bases not matched to a gene; V was cut back by 4 bases and J by 6 bases. Germline CDR1 and CDR2: KGHDR and SFDVKD. CDR3 size: 17 residues.

This chain links TRBV5-6 with TRBJ1-1; TRBD1 agrees at 10 bases. The CDR3 contains 15 residues. Germline V gives CDR1 SGHDT, CDR2 YYEEEE. V lost 3 bases, J lost 5 bases, and 7 bases stayed unmatched. For the CDR3, the DNA is TGTGCCAGCAGCTCGCCCGGGACAGGGGAAACTGAAGCTTTCTTT. This translates into CASSSPGTGETEAFF.

The CDR3 DNA reads as TGTGCCAGCAGCACCACAGGGGGTGGTACAGATACGCAGTATTTT. Protein: CASSTTGGGTDTQYF. The rearrangement joins TRBV7-2 to TRBJ2-3; 8 bases fit TRBD1. Germline V lookup: CDR1 SGHTA, CDR2 FQGNSA. The CDR3 sequence is 15 residues long. V shed 5 bases, J shed 3 bases, and the junction held 7 bases outside the gene matches.

The CDR3 DNA sequence: TGTGCCAGCTCAGCTCGACAGGGGGACACCGGGGAGCTGTTTTTT. This translates into CASSARQGDTGELFF. The chain links TRBV18 to TRBJ2-2, with TRBD1 matching 9 bases. The V gene's germline CDR1 is KGHSH and CDR2 LQKENI. V dropped 5 bases and J dropped 3; count of bases not matched to a gene: 4. The CDR3 contains 15 residues.

This clone appeared once. The rearrangement uses TRBV24-1 and TRBJ1-1; a weak D match, TRBD1 (6 bases). Germline lookup yields CDR1 KGHDR and CDR2 SFDVKD. V was cut by 9 bases and J by 5 bases, with 15 bases left in between. This CDR3 is 13 amino acids long. Written as DNA, the CDR3 is TGTGCCACCGCCCGGGACAAGGGAACTGAAGCTTTCTTT. Residues: CATARDKGTEAFF.

V is TRBV10-2 and J is TRBJ1-1; TRBD1 agrees at 8 bases. The ends lost 10 bases at V and 1 base at J; junction bases unmatched: 2. This CDR3 has 12 amino acids. Germline loops: CDR1 WSHSY, CDR2 SAAADI. CDR3 sequence (DNA): TGCGCCACCAGGGGGCCGAACACTGAAGCTTTCTTT. This codes for CATRGPNTEAFF.

The chain has TRBV27 and TRBJ2-1, with 8 bases fitting TRBD1. From germline, CDR1 is MNHEY and CDR2 SMNVEV (reference sequence). With 5 bases clipped from V and 0 bases from J, the junction kept 9 bases outside the gene matches. The CDR3 contains 17 residues. The CDR3 coding sequence is TGTGCCAGCAGTCACGGACAGGGTTTGGGCTCCTACAATGAGCAGTTCTTC. Translating it yields CASSHGQGLGSYNEQFF.

The chain employs TRBV19 and TRBJ1-6; 9 nucleotides align to TRBD1. The CDR3 totals 17 residues. Germline trimming cut 4 bases from V and 5 bases from J; bases unmatched to any gene: 9. The V gene's germline CDR1 is LNHDA and CDR2 SQIVND (reference sequence). CDR3 in DNA: TGTGCCAGTAGTAATGGACCGGGACAGGGTAATAATTCACCCCTCCACTTT. It is translated as CASSNGPGQGNNSPLHF.

This sequence joins TRBV10-3 and TRBJ1-1; tentative D call: TRBD1 (5 bases). The CDR3 has 14 residues. V lost 6 bases and J lost 0, with 11 bases in between. CDR1 and CDR2 (germline): ENHRY, SYGVKD. Here the CDR3 reads CAISPGGMNTEAFF. As DNA, the CDR3 is TGTGCCATCAGCCCGGGGGGTATGAACACTGAAGCTTTCTTT.

This clone was counted between two and nine times. This rearrangement joins TRBV18 to TRBJ2-7, with TRBD1 identical over 9 bases. This CDR3 has 14 residues. Per germline, CDR1 KGHSH and CDR2 LQKENI. V dropped 3 bases and J dropped 5; count of bases not matched to a gene: 5. This CDR3 is CASSPETGGHEQYF. The DNA for the CDR3 is TGTGCCAGCTCACCGGAGACAGGGGGGCACGAGCAGTACTTC.

The rearrangement links TRBV24-1 to TRBJ1-5; 8 nucleotides agree with TRBD1. The V segment lost 3 bases and the J segment 3 bases; nucleotides outside the gene matches: 6. Germline V gene lookup returns CDR1 KGHDR and CDR2 SFDVKD. The CDR3 totals 16 residues. Here the CDR3 reads CATSDGTGLVNQPQHF. The CDR3 DNA follows: TGTGCCACCAGTGATGGGACAGGTCTTGTCAATCAGCCCCAGCATTTT.

The sample holds a few counts of this clone. The chain employs TRBV5-1 and TRBJ2-1; 8 bases align to TRBD2. The germline V gene encodes CDR1 SGHRS and CDR2 YFSETQ. The CDR3 sequence is 14 residues long. After removal of 3 bases from V and 7 bases from J, the junction contained 6 bases not matched to a gene. Here the CDR3 DNA reads TGCGCCAGCAGCTCCAATAGCGGGGAGAATGAGCAGTTCTTC. This sequence encodes CASSSNSGENEQFF.

The chain is built from TRBV12-3 or TRBV12-4 and TRBJ1-2; no firm D call. This CDR3 has 12 residues. V was shortened by 2 bases and J by 8 bases, with 9 bases between the two germline ends. The CDR3 is CASSLTHGGYTF. CDR3 in DNA: TGTGCCAGCAGTTTAACCCACGGGGGCTACACCTTC.